Listed below are T cell receptor beta chains from one sample, sequenced in a study of blood T cell repertoires in COVID-19. TCRdb's copy holds only in-frame clones and misses some; the assay was immunoSEQ multiplex PCR. This table holds 200,000 or so clones, around four fifths found once. Material for sequencing was peripheral blood. The receptors derive from a human donor with acute or convalescent COVID-19. The donor label of this sample is uncertain. Each CDR3 is given with its conserved first and last residue. A D gene is named only where the DNA matches it firmly. Some rows have no size entry. The others give once, few or many, or a class for an expanded clone.

V	D	size	J	CDR3	DNA
TRBV18	.	.	TRBJ1-2	CASSPLGDYGYTF	TGTGCCAGCTCACCACTAGGAGACTATGGCTACACCTTC
TRBV5-4	TRBD2	.	TRBJ2-3	CASSSGLAGGSTDTQYF	TGTGCCAGCAGCTCGGGACTAGCGGGAGGGAGCACAGATACGCAGTATTTT
TRBV24-1	TRBD1	.	TRBJ1-1	CATRQTGNMNTEAFF	TGTGCCACCAGACAGACAGGGAACATGAACACTGAAGCTTTCTTT
TRBV10-1	TRBD1	.	TRBJ2-7	CASSRDRSYEQYF	TGCGCCAGCAGCCGGGACAGGAGCTACGAGCAGTACTTC
TRBV5-4	TRBD2	.	TRBJ2-1	CASSLSGTPYNEQFF	TGTGCCAGCAGTCTTAGCGGGACACCCTACAATGAGCAGTTCTTC
TRBV5-1	TRBD1	once	TRBJ2-7	CASRRTGGYEQYF	TGCGCCAGCAGGAGGACAGGGGGCTACGAGCAGTACTTC
TRBV10-3	.	few	TRBJ1-1	CAISGHMNTEAFF	TGTGCCATCAGCGGACATATGAACACTGAAGCTTTCTTT
TRBV2	TRBD1	few	TRBJ2-1	CASRLTGTKYNEQFF	TGTGCCAGCAGATTGACAGGGACGAAGTACAATGAGCAGTTCTTC
TRBV7-2	.	.	TRBJ2-2	CASSLGVAINTGELFF	TGTGCCAGCAGCTTAGGGGTAGCGATAAACACCGGGGAGCTGTTTTTT
TRBV11-2	TRBD2	.	TRBJ2-3	CASSPGGTSGSTDTQYF	TGTGCCAGCAGCCCCGGGGGGACTAGCGGGAGCACAGATACGCAGTATTTT
TRBV19	TRBD2	.	TRBJ2-7	CASRPTAGGGEQYF	TGTGCCAGTCGCCCGACGGCGGGCGGGGGGGAGCAGTACTTC
TRBV2	TRBD1	.	TRBJ1-5	CASSERVGQGRDQPQHF	TGTGCCAGCAGTGAAAGAGTGGGACAGGGAAGAGATCAGCCCCAGCATTTT
TRBV7-3	.	.	TRBJ1-5	CASSLNRGNQPQHF	TGTGCCAGCAGCTTAAACAGGGGCAATCAGCCCCAGCATTTT
TRBV30	.	.	TRBJ1-6	CAWSSGSSYNSPLHF	TGTGCCTGGAGTTCGGGGAGCTCCTATAATTCACCCCTCCACTTT
TRBV5-4	TRBD2	.	TRBJ2-1	CASSPLAGGPDNEQFF	TGTGCCAGCAGCCCTCTAGCGGGAGGGCCCGACAATGAGCAGTTCTTC
TRBV29-1	.	.	TRBJ1-2	CSVDGRGGARGYTF	TGCAGCGTTGACGGGAGAGGGGGGGCGCGGGGCTACACCTTC
TRBV12-3/TRBV12-4	.	.	TRBJ2-2	CASSLVGPGELFF	TGTGCCAGCAGTTTAGTGGGCCCCGGGGAGCTGTTTTTT
TRBV5-1	TRBD1	.	TRBJ1-6	CASSVRGLGDNSPLHF	TGCGCCAGCAGCGTCAGGGGGCTTGGGGATAATTCACCCCTCCACTTT
TRBV5-6	.	.	TRBJ1-1	CASSSYLGGATEAFF	TGTGCCAGCAGCTCCTACCTCGGGGGAGCCACTGAAGCTTTCTTT
TRBV6-6	TRBD2	.	TRBJ2-1	CASSVPMASGYNEQFF	TGTGCCAGCAGTGTTCCGATGGCTAGCGGGTACAATGAGCAGTTCTTC
TRBV7-6	TRBD2	.	TRBJ2-1	CANGVPEGAGGYNEQFF	TGTGCCAATGGCGTCCCGGAGGGAGCGGGAGGCTACAATGAGCAGTTCTTC
TRBV11-2	.	.	TRBJ2-1	CASSLDQGTLNEQFF	TGTGCCAGCAGCTTAGATCAGGGGACGTTGAATGAGCAGTTCTTC
TRBV7-2	TRBD2	.	TRBJ2-7	CASSLVQVGLAVEQYF	TGTGCCAGCAGCTTAGTACAGGTGGGACTAGCGGTTGAGCAGTACTTC
TRBV4-3	.	.	TRBJ2-3	CASSQEYRRRTDTQYF	TGCGCCAGCAGCCAAGAGTATCGGAGACGCACAGATACGCAGTATTTT
TRBV6-1	TRBD2	.	TRBJ2-5	CASSEAGTSGLQETQYF	TGTGCCAGCAGTGAAGCGGGGACTAGCGGACTCCAAGAGACCCAGTACTTC
TRBV19	TRBD2	.	TRBJ2-3	CASSIQGGRGTDTQYF	TGTGCCAGTAGTATTCAGGGCGGGAGAGGGACAGATACGCAGTATTTT
TRBV7-2	TRBD2	.	TRBJ2-1	CASRGPGLPYNEQFF	TGTGCCAGTAGGGGTCCGGGACTACCCTACAATGAGCAGTTCTTC
TRBV6-6	.	.	TRBJ1-2	CASSYLLYGYTF	TGTGCCAGCAGTTACCTTCTCTATGGCTACACCTTC
TRBV3-1/TRBV3-2	TRBD2	.	TRBJ2-3	CASSQVGGGITDTQYF	TGTGCCAGCAGCCAAGTTGGGGGAGGGATCACAGATACGCAGTATTTT
TRBV5-1	TRBD2	.	TRBJ2-4	CASSLVGREGPKNIQYF	TGCGCCAGCAGCTTGGTCGGGCGGGAGGGCCCCAAAAACATTCAGTACTTC
TRBV28	TRBD1	.	TRBJ1-4	CASSSGQTNEKLFF	TGTGCCAGCAGTTCGGGACAGACAAATGAAAAACTGTTTTTT
TRBV3-1/TRBV3-2	TRBD2	.	TRBJ2-7	CASSLGSGSSYEQYF	TGTGCCAGCAGCCTTGGCAGCGGGAGTTCCTACGAGCAGTACTTC